These T cell receptor beta chains were read from a single sample in a study of immune evolution from preneoplasia to lung adenocarcinoma. Method: immunoSEQ multiplex PCR; TCRdb's copy keeps in-frame clones and lacks some. The sample shows around 3,200 clones, more than 60% of them seen only once. The sample taken for sequencing was FFPE adjacent normal lung tissue. These TCRs come from a person aged 65 to 85 with lung adenocarcinoma. Each CDR3 is given without its conserved first and last residue. The D gene is left open where the match is weak. Expanded clones are given a class, and other clones once, few, many or no size at all.

CDR3aa: ASSDSLPRAGPYEQY
d_gene: NA
j_gene: TRBJ2-7
abundance: NA
v_gene: TRBV6-4

CDR3aa: ASSPDQNSPLH
d_gene: NA
j_gene: TRBJ1-6
abundance: NA
v_gene: TRBV13

CDR3aa: ASSERPVYGYT
d_gene: NA
j_gene: TRBJ1-2
abundance: NA
v_gene: TRBV6-1

CDR3aa: AWSVEGSYEQY
d_gene: NA
j_gene: TRBJ2-7
abundance: NA
v_gene: TRBV30

CDR3aa: ASSSPGGGGNTEAF
d_gene: NA
j_gene: TRBJ1-1
abundance: NA
v_gene: TRBV7-6

CDR3aa: ASSRTGSNTGELF
d_gene: NA
j_gene: TRBJ2-2
abundance: NA
v_gene: TRBV7-3

CDR3aa: ASSVGSGVGTDTQY
d_gene: NA
j_gene: TRBJ2-3
abundance: NA
v_gene: TRBV9

CDR3aa: ASSYDREQF
d_gene: NA
j_gene: TRBJ2-1
abundance: once
v_gene: TRBV6-6

CDR3aa: ASSEPPGLQSNQPQH
d_gene: NA
j_gene: TRBJ1-5
abundance: NA
v_gene: TRBV6-1

CDR3aa: ASSYFYGTEAF
d_gene: NA
j_gene: TRBJ1-1
abundance: NA
v_gene: TRBV6-5

CDR3aa: ASSLQQGGTGELF
d_gene: NA
j_gene: TRBJ2-2
abundance: once
v_gene: TRBV5-4

CDR3aa: ASSSSRRNTEAF
d_gene: NA
j_gene: TRBJ1-1
abundance: NA
v_gene: TRBV7-3

CDR3aa: ASRGWGKEQY
d_gene: NA
j_gene: TRBJ2-7
abundance: NA
v_gene: TRBV28

CDR3aa: ASSLRGAMPQPQH
d_gene: NA
j_gene: TRBJ1-5
abundance: few
v_gene: TRBV5-8

CDR3aa: ASSARVNTEAF
d_gene: NA
j_gene: TRBJ1-1
abundance: NA
v_gene: TRBV9

CDR3aa: ASRAYNEQF
d_gene: NA
j_gene: TRBJ2-1
abundance: NA
v_gene: TRBV27

CDR3aa: ASSPGVGTTDTQY
d_gene: NA
j_gene: TRBJ2-3
abundance: NA
v_gene: TRBV18

CDR3aa: ASSQRFGGEQY
d_gene: NA
j_gene: TRBJ2-7
abundance: NA
v_gene: TRBV7-2